What follows are 17 T cell receptor beta chains derived from one specimen sequenced in a study of OX40 agonist ivuxolimab in advanced cancers. The assay was immunoSEQ multiplex PCR, and TCRdb's table has in-frame clones only and misses some. The data contain around 72,000 clones, 70% to 90% of them singletons. This specimen consisted of CD4+ or CD8+ T cells sorted from blood, obtained in a trial of the OX40 agonist ivuxolimab. These receptors all stem from an adult with an advanced solid tumor such as melanoma, head and neck, liver or kidney cancer.

The chain combines TRBV5-1 with TRBJ1-1; D gene unclear. CDR3 length equals 16 residues. Germline V gives CDR1 SGHRS, CDR2 YFSETQ. Deletions cut 0 bases from V and 0 bases from J, with 12 bases between. CDR3 DNA sequence: TGCGCCAGCAGCTTGGCCAACATCGGGGTGAACACTGAAGCTTTCTTT. Translating gives CASSLANIGVNTEAFF.

The V and J genes are TRBV5-1 and TRBJ2-5; D may be TRBD1 or TRBD2 (5 bases each). The CDR3 sequence is 14 residues long. The V and J ends lost 3 bases and 2 bases respectively, with 11 bases between them. Germline CDR1 reads SGHRS; CDR2 reads YFSETQ. CDR3 nucleotide sequence: TGCGCCAGCAGCTCCGGGACGGCACAAGAGACCCAGTACTTC. Its translation: CASSSGTAQETQYF.

The chain employs TRBV11-3 and TRBJ2-3; 10 positions agree with TRBD1. Trimming took 4 bases from V and 0 from J; bases not matched to a gene: 1. This CDR3 region has 15 residues. The germline V gene encodes CDR1 SGHNT and CDR2 YENEEA. CDR3 residues: CASSSDRGSTDTQYF. The CDR3 DNA reads TGTGCCAGCAGCTCGGACAGGGGGAGCACAGATACGCAGTATTTT.

As DNA, the CDR3 is TGTGCCAGCAGTTACCGGACAGGACATGAAAAACTGTTTTTT. Its translation: CASSYRTGHEKLFF. V and J are TRBV6-5 and TRBJ1-4; 7 positions agree with TRBD1. Germline V lookup: CDR1 MNHEY, CDR2 SVGAGI. The V and J ends lost 2 bases and 6 bases, in that order; junction bases with no gene match: 3. The CDR3 runs to 14 residues.

This chain links TRBV11-2 with TRBJ2-3, with D tentatively TRBD2 (6 bases). Trimming cost V 5 bases and J 6 bases, with 6 bases left between them. This CDR3 is 11 amino acids long. Germline values: CDR1 SGHAT, CDR2 FQNNGV. The CDR3 is CASSREDTQYF. The DNA of the CDR3 is TGTGCCAGCAGCCGGGAGGATACGCAGTATTTT.

The rearrangement uses TRBV4-2 and TRBJ1-4; D is unresolved. Germline V gives CDR1 LGHNA, CDR2 YNFKEQ. V shed 1 base and J shed 7 bases, with 16 bases lying between them. The CDR3 is 16 amino acids. The CDR3 DNA reads as TGTGCCAGCAGCCAAGGGAGGACGGGTGGTTTTGAAAAACTGTTTTTT. It encodes CASSQGRTGGFEKLFF.

The chain has TRBV2 and TRBJ2-4; 9 nucleotides line up with TRBD1. In germline, CDR1 is SNHLY, CDR2 FYNNEI. Unmatched junction bases numbered 9, after V lost 6 bases and J lost 0 bases. This CDR3 has 17 residues. The CDR3, as DNA: TGTGCCAGCAGCGGACAGGGGTCATCACTAGCCAAAAACATTCAGTACTTC. This gives the protein CASSGQGSSLAKNIQYF.

The chain carries TRBV11-2 and TRBJ2-7; D may be TRBD2 (6 bases). Germline loops: CDR1 SGHAT, CDR2 FQNNGV. The CDR3 has 13 residues. V lost 0 bases to trimming and J lost 11 bases, with 14 bases between them. The CDR3 sequence: CASSLDLRRGKYF. For the CDR3, the DNA is TGTGCCAGCAGCTTAGATCTAAGGAGGGGCAAGTACTTC.

This clone was picked up a small number of times. The J gene is TRBJ1-1, the V gene TRBV14; D unresolved. The germline V gene encodes CDR1 SGHDN and CDR2 FVKESK. This CDR3 is 13 amino acids long. Trimming pared 2 bases from V and 2 bases from J, leaving 6 bases between. The CDR3 loop is CASSQNRNTEAFF. DNA of the CDR3: TGTGCCAGCAGCCAAAATCGAAACACTGAAGCTTTCTTT.

In this sample, this clone turned up once. The chain recombines TRBV2 with TRBJ1-1; D gene uncertain. Looked up from germline, CDR1 is SNHLY and CDR2 is FYNNEI. V was trimmed by 8 bases and J by 0 bases, leaving 10 bases between them. The CDR3 runs to 13 residues. The CDR3 loop reads CASSLYMNTEAFF. The CDR3 region has the DNA TGTGCCAGCTCCCTATATATGAACACTGAAGCTTTCTTT.

The V gene is TRBV7-6, the J gene TRBJ2-1; D uncertain. The length of the CDR3 is 16 residues. Germline assignment: CDR1 SGHVS and CDR2 FNYEAQ. V lost 1 base, J lost 3 bases, and 13 bases lay in between. The CDR3 is CASSLGSLGRYNEQFF. The CDR3 DNA is TGTGCCAGCAGCTTAGGGAGCCTAGGCCGCTACAATGAGCAGTTCTTC.

The CDR3: CASSRGQQSTDTQYF. CDR3 DNA: TGTGCCAGTAGTAGGGGACAGCAGAGCACAGATACGCAGTATTTT. This chain uses TRBV19 with TRBJ2-3; 7 positions agree with TRBD1. J gave up 0 bases and V 4 bases, and 4 bases lay outside the gene matches. Germline loops: CDR1 LNHDA, CDR2 SQIVND (reference sequence). The CDR3 has 15 amino acids.

This clone appeared a single time. The chain couples TRBV7-2 to TRBJ1-3; D not certain. Germline loops: CDR1 SGHTA, CDR2 FQGNSA. The CDR3 sequence is 15 residues long. V was pared by 5 bases and J by 0 bases, with 11 bases between. CDR3 coding DNA: TGTGCCAGCAGCCCTAGCTCCTTCTCTGGAAACACCATATATTTT. Its translation is CASSPSSFSGNTIYF.

The chain employs TRBV19 and TRBJ2-2, with 9 bases fitting TRBD1. CDR3 size: 14 residues. The germline V gene encodes CDR1 LNHDA and CDR2 SQIVND (reference sequence). The J segment lost 6 bases and the V segment lost 4 bases, leaving 3 bases of the junction unmatched. Here the CDR3 DNA reads TGTGCCAGTAGTAGGACAGGGGAAGCCGGGGAGCTGTTTTTT. Translated, it gives CASSRTGEAGELFF.

This sequence joins TRBV4-3 and TRBJ2-7, with 11 bases that match TRBD2. This CDR3 is 15 amino acids long. V lost 3 bases, J lost 6 bases, and 7 bases stayed unmatched. CDR1 and CDR2 (germline): LGHNA, YSLEER. Here the CDR3 DNA reads TGCGCCAGCAGCCACCCAACTAGCGGGAGCTTCGAGCAGTACTTC. It translates to CASSHPTSGSFEQYF.

As to this clone: This specimen includes other DNA sequences encoding the same CDR3. The rearrangement joins TRBV5-1 to TRBJ2-7; possible D gene TRBD2, 6 bases. V lost 2 bases and J 5 bases, leaving 8 bases between the germline ends. Germline CDR1 SGHRS, CDR2 YFSETQ. There are 12 residues in the CDR3. As DNA, the CDR3 is TGCGCCAGCAGCTTAGGGACTGACGAGCAGTACTTC. Protein: CASSLGTDEQYF. Full variable domain (remainder filled in from reference TRBV5-1 and TRBJ2-7): KAGVTQTPRYLIKTRGQQVTLSCSPISGHRSVSWYQQTPGQGLQFLFEYFSETQRNKGNFPGRFSGRQFSNSRSEMNVSTLELGDSALYLCASSLGTDEQYFGPGTRLTVT.

The gene calls are TRBV19 and TRBJ1-5; a possible D gene is TRBD1 (5 bases). In germline, CDR1 is LNHDA, CDR2 SQIVND (reference sequence). This CDR3 contains 15 residues. Between the trimmed V and J ends, which lost 3 bases and 5 bases, there was a span of 14 bases. The CDR3 DNA reads as TGTGCCAGTAGTATTCAGGGAGCGGAGGATCAGCCCCAGCATTTT. This sequence encodes CASSIQGAEDQPQHF. Full variable domain (rest looked up from reference TRBV19 and TRBJ1-5): DGGITQSPKYLFRKEGQNVTLSCEQNLNHDAMYWYRQDPGQGLRLIYYSQIVNDFQKGDIAEGYSVSREKKESFPLTVTSAQKNPTAFYLCASSIQGAEDQPQHFGDGTRLSIL.